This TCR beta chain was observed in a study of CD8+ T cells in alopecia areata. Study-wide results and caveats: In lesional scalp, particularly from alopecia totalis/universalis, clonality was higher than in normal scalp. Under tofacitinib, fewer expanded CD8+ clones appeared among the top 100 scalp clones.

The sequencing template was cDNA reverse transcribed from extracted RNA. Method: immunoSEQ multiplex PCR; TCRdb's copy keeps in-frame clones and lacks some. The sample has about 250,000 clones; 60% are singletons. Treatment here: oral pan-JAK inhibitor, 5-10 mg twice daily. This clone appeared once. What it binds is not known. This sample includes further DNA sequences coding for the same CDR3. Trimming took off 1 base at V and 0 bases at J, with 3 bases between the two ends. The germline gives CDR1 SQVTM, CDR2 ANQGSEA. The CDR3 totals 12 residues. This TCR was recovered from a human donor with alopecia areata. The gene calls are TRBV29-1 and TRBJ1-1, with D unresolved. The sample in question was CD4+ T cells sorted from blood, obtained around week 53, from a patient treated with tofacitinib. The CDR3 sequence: CSVEGMNTEAFF. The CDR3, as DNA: TGCAGCGTTGAAGGTATGAACACTGAAGCTTTCTTT.